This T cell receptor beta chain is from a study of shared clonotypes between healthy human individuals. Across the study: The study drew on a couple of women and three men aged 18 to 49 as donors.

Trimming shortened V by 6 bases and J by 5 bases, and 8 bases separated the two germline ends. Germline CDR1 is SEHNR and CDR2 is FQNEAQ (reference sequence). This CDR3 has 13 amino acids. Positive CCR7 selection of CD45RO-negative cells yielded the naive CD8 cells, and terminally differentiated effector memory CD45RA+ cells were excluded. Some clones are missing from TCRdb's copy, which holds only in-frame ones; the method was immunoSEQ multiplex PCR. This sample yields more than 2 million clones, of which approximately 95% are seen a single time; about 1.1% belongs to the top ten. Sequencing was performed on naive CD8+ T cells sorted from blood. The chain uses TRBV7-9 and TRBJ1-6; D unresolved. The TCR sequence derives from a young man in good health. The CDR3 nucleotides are TGTGCCAGCAGTTCGGGCCATAATTCACCCCTCCACTTT. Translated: CASSSGHNSPLHF.